This entry features one T cell receptor (beta chain) sequence. This receptor's antigen is unknown. Base-call qualities are not available, and no considerably larger clone is one nucleotide away. Whole blood was collected in K2EDTA tubes by collaborating institutions according to the institutions' own protocols. For TCRbeta analysis, collaborator samples were shipped as frozen whole blood, as isolated PBMCs, or as DNA extracted from either sample type. The immunoSEQ Assay, a bias-controlled multiplex PCR, was used to amplify TCRbeta CDR3 regions from genomic DNA. From the authors' description of their analysis: Nucleated cell counts per sample were estimated from amplification of reference gene primers within the assay. Sequence reads were collapsed and filtered to measure the absolute abundance of every unique TCRbeta CDR3 rearrangement. For each sample, productive Simpson clonality was calculated as the square root of Simpson's diversity index across productive rearrangements. The immuneACCESS repertoire file appears here via TCRdb, limited to in-frame rearrangements. These files lack a portion of the clones; in checked studies, under half of the deficit traces to unresolved V genes, and the cause of the others is not known. The DNA gave D and trimming, while V, J and clone size come from that table. The sample contains 240,000 or so clones, approximately 86% of them found a single time. Clones ranked in the top ten supply under 9% of the sample.

The source of the sample is a study of blood T cell repertoires in COVID-19 (TCRdb year 2020). For context, the study as a whole: Collaborator samples came from the United States, Italy and Spain and covered acute and convalescent phases of COVID-19. Nearly every sample came with metadata listing a de-identified subject ID, COVID-19 status, age in years and sex. The repertoires were made available in a free public database intended to serve as a resource for research on the immune response to SARS-CoV-2. The material from the prospective study consisted of cDNA or gDNA derived from T cells, B-cell-depleted T cells, or PBMCs. The samples were drawn from the first 160 participants of the ongoing ImmuneRACE study and from 950 to 1,500 subjects provided by 6 global collaborators. HLA class I and class II types, where available, came from metadata supplied by the sample provider rather than from assay-based typing. Subjects who had been exposed to COVID-19, were actively infected with it, or had recovered from it provided the deeply sampled blood TCRbeta repertoires that made up the dataset. Summary of the overall study and its limitations: The quantity of clinical and demographic metadata differed by source and by participant and was supplied without curation.

Cut back by 2 bases and 1 base, the V and J ends lie 11 bases apart. In the germline V gene, CDR1 corresponds to LGHNA and CDR2 to YSLEER. The CDR3, cysteine through phenylalanine, is 16 amino acids long. Only CDR3 DNA is held: 48 bases, read in frame from base 1. The TCR was taken from a woman in her seventies with active or convalescent COVID-19. The rearranged chain carries TRBV4-3 and TRBJ2-2; the D gene is perhaps TRBD1, from 6 matching bases. Sequenced input: peripheral blood. The bases read TGCGCCAGCAGCCAAAGGGGACAAGTGAACACCGGGGAGCTGTTTTTT. It codes for CASSQRGQVNTGELFF.